The sequence of this TCR beta chain was determined in a study of shared clonotypes between healthy human individuals (dated by TCRdb to 2019 to 2021). General notes on the study: The cohort comprised a couple of women and a few men aged 18 to 49 years. For each donor, CD4 naive and CD4 memory were each given three plates, CD8 naive was given two plates, and CD8 memory was given one plate. To estimate repertoire size and how much clonotype sharing occurs between individuals, the study deeply sequenced the blood TCR repertoires of five healthy adults. Different laboratories and diverse techniques were used to prepare libraries and sequence TCR repertoires, to increase sequencing depth and limit assay-specific biases. Per donor, leukapheresis produced somewhere between about 0.85 and 8.9 billion PBMCs.

Points on this clone: Its antigen remains undetermined. No per-base quality is available; no much larger clone lies one base away.

Study-level results and caveats: Higher generation probabilities were observed for clonotypes shared by all four sorted-subset donors than for non-shared clonotypes. Sampling was restricted to blood, and TCR repertoires in tissue are likely to differ from TCR repertoires in blood. Based on pairwise subsampling, the degree of clonotype sharing among donors was expected to be affected by sequencing depth. Across four donors, approximately 4.9% of naive CD4, roughly 3.3% of naive CD8, 2.3% of memory CD4, and over 0.35% of memory CD8 clonotypes were shared. Incomplete sequencing was indicated by rarefaction of sorted-subset datasets, despite the large sequencing depth. Because the study included a small number of donors, the genetic and exposure-history diversity represented was limited. Naive subsets generally had larger estimated clonotype richness than memory subsets.

Using the deep immunoSEQ assay, multiplex PCR amplified TCR CDR3 regions from genomic DNA. Genomic DNA extracted from each cell subset was distributed evenly over all wells of several immunoSEQ 96-well plates, and each plate served as one replicate. For sorted subsets, 200 to 250 ng of genomic DNA, equivalent to 30,000 or so T cell genomes, went into each replicate PCR. Purified libraries were quantified with a Qubit 3.0 fluorometer, sized on a Bioanalyzer 2100, and re-quantified with the KAPA Library Quantification kit. Every immunoSEQ 96-well plate was sequenced on a separate single-read 150-cycle Illumina NextSeq 550 flow cell. For the original study's pipeline: The immunoSEQ output contained only junctional sequences without quality scores, so filtering could not match that applied to full-length reads. Sequences were annotated with PyIR, a Python wrapper for IgBLAST v1.9, and V/J genes and CDR3 were assigned using IMGT germline references. Any read was removed if the V/J assignment was weak (E-value above 1e-6), the CDR3 was missing, or the read contained stop codons, out-of-frame junctions, or ambiguous translated residues. V3J clonotypes were defined by identical inferred V gene, J gene, and CDR3 amino acid sequence. To compute the percentage overlap between repertoires, the number of shared unique clonotypes was divided by the size of the smaller repertoire. Richness of each repertoire was evaluated using RTK rarefaction, the Chao1 estimator, and Recon v2.1 estimates of unobserved clonotypes. Generation probabilities for all TCRbeta clonotypes obtained by the gDNA method from a handful of donors were computed using OLGA. TCRdb took over this immuneACCESS table, retaining in-frame rearrangements with V and J assigned. Such tables are incomplete; in checked studies, under half of the missing clones stem from an unresolved V gene, and the remainder is unexplained. From that table come the V and J calls and clone size; the DNA was used to work out D and trimming. In all, the sample holds about 770,000 clones, and approximately 77% of those were seen once. The ten most abundant clones make up under 2% of the sample.

The donors were healthy, HIV-negative adults with no recently reported acute infections or vaccinations. Every donor was a Caucasian adult living in Nashville, Tennessee, USA. Magnetic negative selection was used to enrich CD4+ T cells, after which naive cells were positively selected on CD45RA and the negative fraction became the memory subset. After blood collection by leukapheresis, PBMCs were isolated using Ficoll-Histopaque density gradient centrifugation and then cryopreserved in the vapor phase of liquid nitrogen. Purity and quantity of every magnetically sorted T cell population were checked by analytical flow cytometry. Each sorted fraction had its genomic DNA isolated and then quantified by UV absorbance on a Nanodrop 2000c. The receptor was isolated from a woman aged 25 to 39 in good health. Source material: memory CD4+ T cells sorted from blood. This specimen's cell subset or site label, interpreted: CD45RA-negative fraction.

The CDR3 amino acid sequence is: CASSQGGGADQPQHF. The DNA sequence reads TGTGCCAGCAGTCAGGGGGGAGGGGCAGATCAGCCCCAGCATTTT. The chain is made from TRBV28 and TRBJ1-5, with 7 bases in between that match TRBD1. CDR1 is given as MDHEN and CDR2 as SYDVKM, both from the germline V gene. The CDR3 runs 15 residues from the cysteine to the phenylalanine. Just the 45-base CDR3 DNA is kept, in frame starting at base 1. V loses 5 bases at its end and J loses 5 bases; junction bases beyond the gene matches: 9. When the CDR3 is completed using the reference TRBV28 and TRBJ1-5 genes on either side, the full variable domain is DVKVTQSSRYLVKRTGEKVFLECVQDMDHENMFWYRQDPGLGLRLIYFSYDVKMKEKGDIPEGYSVSREKKERFSLILESASTNQTSMYLCASSQGGGADQPQHFGDGTRLSIL.